One and the same sample provided the 21 T cell receptor beta chains below, sequenced in a study of early T cells in non-severe SARS-CoV-2 infection. TCRdb analysed the 5' RACE reads with MiXCR anew, one entry per CDR3 protein. Of 90,000 to 130,000 distinct CDR3 sequences listed, around an eighth are singletons. The sample comprised whole blood. These receptors all come from an adult who was a healthcare worker with PCR-confirmed SARS-CoV-2 infection or an uninfected control (not recorded which).

This clonotype was found many times. The rearrangement joins TRBV3-1 to TRBJ2-1; D perhaps matches TRBD2 (5 bases). Trimming cost V 4 bases and J 6 bases, with 10 bases left between them. The CDR3 is 13 residues long. The germline V gene encodes CDR1 LGHDT and CDR2 YNNKEL (reference sequence). CDR3 in amino acids: CASSPRESNEQFF. The CDR3 DNA follows: TGTGCCAGCAGCCCGAGGGAGAGCAATGAGCAGTTCTTC.

The chain is built from TRBV11-2 and TRBJ2-1; possibly TRBD1 for D (5 bases). Per germline, CDR1 SGHAT and CDR2 FQNNGV. V was pared by 5 bases and J by 7 bases, with 12 bases between. The CDR3 length is 13 residues. The CDR3: CASSMGPANEQFF. CDR3 bases: TGTGCCAGCAGCATGGGGCCCGCGAATGAGCAGTTCTTC.

The chain joins TRBV10-3 to TRBJ2-3; 7 bases fit TRBD2. Germline CDR1 reads ENHRY; CDR2 reads SYGVKD. The CDR3 extends over 15 amino acids. The J segment lost 2 bases and the V segment lost 6 bases, leaving 8 bases of the junction unmatched. The CDR3 loop reads CAIRPGKRDTDTQYF. CDR3 nucleotide sequence: TGTGCCATCAGGCCGGGGAAGCGGGACACAGATACGCAGTATTTT.

There are many counts of this clonotype. This chain links TRBV20-1 with TRBJ2-5, with 10 bases matching TRBD2. This CDR3 has 14 amino acids. Germline V CDR1 and CDR2: DFQATT, SNEGSKA (reference sequence). V shed 6 bases and J 0 bases; nucleotides not matched to a gene: 4. CDR3 sequence: CSAAGLANQETQYF. CDR3 nucleotide sequence: TGCAGTGCCGCGGGACTAGCGAACCAAGAGACCCAGTACTTC.

The rearrangement links TRBV12-3 or TRBV12-4 to TRBJ2-2; 10 bases align to TRBD2. J was trimmed by 10 bases and V by 5 bases; bases with no gene match: 7. The CDR3 totals 14 residues. The DNA of the CDR3 is TGTGCCAGCAGTCCAAGCGGGAGGGCCGTGGAGCTGTTTTTT. Its protein product is CASSPSGRAVELFF.

The chain has TRBV24-1 and TRBJ1-5; TRBD1 is a possible D gene (6 bases). The germline V gene has CDR1 KGHDR and CDR2 SFDVKD. CDR3 length: 16 amino acids. Trimming stripped 5 bases from V and 2 bases from J, with 15 bases between. CDR3 DNA: TGTGCCACCAGTGTGGGTGGGGGCGAAGGCAATCAGCCCCAGCATTTT. It translates to CATSVGGGEGNQPQHF.

This clonotype was seen at least ten times. The chain has TRBV13 and TRBJ2-5; D gene unclear. CDR3 size: 12 residues. V was trimmed by 4 bases and J by 5 bases, leaving 8 bases between them. CDR1 and CDR2 from the germline V gene are PRHDT and FYEKMQ (reference sequence). As DNA, the CDR3 is TGTGCCAGCAGCTCCGCCGAGGAGACCCAGTACTTC. Its protein product is CASSSAEETQYF.

This clonotype was detected only a few times. The rearrangement uses TRBV12-3 or TRBV12-4 and TRBJ2-7; unclear D gene. This CDR3 spans 12 amino acids. Trimming took 5 bases from V and 3 from J, leaving 8 bases between them. The CDR3 DNA reads TGTGCCAGCAGTCCAACATACTACGAGCAGTACTTC. Translated, it gives CASSPTYYEQYF.

This clonotype showed up many times. The chain's CDR3 is CASSPTGVPTGELFF. The CDR3 DNA follows: TGTGCCAGCAGTCCGACAGGGGTTCCCACCGGGGAGCTGTTTTTT. The chain has TRBV7-9 and TRBJ2-2, with 8 bases that match TRBD1. CDR1 is SEHNR and CDR2 is FQNEAQ in the germline V gene (reference sequence). This CDR3 spans 15 amino acids. V trimming: 6 bases; J trimming: 4 bases; junction bases outside the gene matches: 7.

The chain recombines TRBV7-9 with TRBJ1-1; tentative D call: TRBD1 (5 bases). Trimming stripped 4 bases from V and 1 base from J, with 13 bases between. This CDR3 spans 15 amino acids. In germline, CDR1 is SEHNR, CDR2 FQNEAQ (reference sequence). In DNA, the CDR3 is TGTGCCAGCAGCTGGGGTGGGGGATGGAACACTGAAGCTTTCTTT. Its protein is CASSWGGGWNTEAFF.

In this sample, this clonotype turned up a few times. V is TRBV29-1 and J is TRBJ1-2, with D perhaps matching TRBD1 (6 bases). Germline values: CDR1 SQVTM, CDR2 ANQGSEA. V lost 7 bases and J lost 3, with 15 bases in between. The CDR3 has 13 amino acids. CDR3 nucleotide sequence: TGCAGCGCCAAAGCAGGGGTTCACTATGGCTACACCTTC. The encoded protein is CSAKAGVHYGYTF.

The J gene is TRBJ1-5, the V gene TRBV28; 7 bases are a match to TRBD1. V lost 8 bases, J lost 4 bases, and 11 bases stayed unmatched. The CDR3 is 15 amino acids. Germline values: CDR1 MDHEN, CDR2 SYDVKM. The CDR3 region has the DNA TGTGCCAGCGCAAAGGCCGGGACAGAAAATCAGCCCCAGCATTTT. Translating it yields CASAKAGTENQPQHF.

This clonotype was found a few times. The V call is TRBV7-8, the J call TRBJ2-3, with D tentatively TRBD1 or TRBD2 (5 bases each). The CDR3 loop spans 15 amino acids. Germline-derived CDR1 and CDR2 are SGHVS and FQNEAQ. Trimming took 3 bases from V and 0 from J, leaving 10 bases between them. CDR3: CASSLGPPSTDTQYF. CDR3 bases: TGTGCCAGCAGCTTGGGACCACCAAGCACAGATACGCAGTATTTT.

This clonotype was detected many times. The chain couples TRBV5-4 to TRBJ1-1, with a possible D match to TRBD1 (6 bases). CDR1 is SGHNT and CDR2 is YYREEE in the germline V gene (reference sequence). Trimming took 4 bases from V and 9 from J, leaving 13 bases between them. This CDR3 spans 12 amino acids. CDR3 nucleotide sequence: TGTGCCAGCAGCCGCCTCGGACAGCAAGCTTTCTTT. Translating it yields CASSRLGQQAFF. The full variable domain, in which reference TRBV5-4 and TRBJ1-1 provide the parts outside the CDR3, is ETGVTQSPTHLIKTRGQQVTLRCSSQSGHNTVSWYQQALGQGPQFIFQYYREEENGRGNFPPRFSGLQFPNYSSELNVNALELDDSALYLCASSRLGQQAFFGQGTRLTVV.

This clonotype was detected ten times or more. This sequence joins TRBV29-1 and TRBJ1-3; 9 bases match TRBD1. V shed 4 bases and J 0 bases; nucleotides not matched to a gene: 10. The CDR3 extends over 17 amino acids. Germline CDR1 SQVTM, CDR2 ANQGSEA. The CDR3 sequence is CSVATAGTGPSGNTIYF. DNA of the CDR3: TGCAGCGTTGCAACAGCGGGGACAGGGCCCTCTGGAAACACCATATATTTT.

This clonotype turned up a few times. The chain is built from TRBV10-3 and TRBJ2-5; 8 nucleotides match TRBD2. V lost 0 bases, J lost 1 base, and 7 bases stayed unmatched. Per the germline V gene, CDR1 is ENHRY and CDR2 is SYGVKD. The CDR3 loop spans 17 amino acids. The CDR3 loop reads CAISESRLASTQETQYF. The CDR3 DNA reads as TGTGCCATCAGTGAGTCCAGACTAGCGTCGACCCAAGAGACCCAGTACTTC.

There are many counts of this clonotype. J is TRBJ2-7 and V is TRBV12-3 or TRBV12-4, with 7 positions matching TRBD2. CDR3 length equals 16 residues. V dropped 4 bases and J dropped 1; count of bases not matched to a gene: 10. The CDR3 is CASSSGSGKLSYEQYF. The CDR3 DNA sequence: TGTGCCAGCAGTTCGGGCAGCGGGAAATTGTCCTACGAGCAGTACTTC.

There are many counts of this clonotype. This sequence joins TRBV5-1 and TRBJ1-1, with D unclear. CDR1 is SGHRS, CDR2 YFSETQ, per germline. Trimming cost V 3 bases and J 10 bases, with 16 bases left between them. This CDR3 comprises 13 residues. CDR3 DNA: TGCGCCAGCAGCTCAGCCGGGCCCACGACAGCTTTCTTT. Encoded protein: CASSSAGPTTAFF.

This clonotype occurred a few times. The V and J genes are TRBV7-2 and TRBJ2-7, with 9 bases aligning to TRBD1. Germline V CDR1 and CDR2: SGHTA, FQGNSA. V dropped 2 bases and J dropped 2; count of bases not matched to a gene: 7. The CDR3 totals 16 residues. CDR3 DNA sequence: TGTGCCAGCAGCTTATTCTTTGGGACAGGGCCCTACGAGCAGTACTTC. Protein: CASSLFFGTGPYEQYF.

This clonotype was detected many times. The V call is TRBV27, the J call TRBJ2-3; 7 bases line up with TRBD2. With 3 bases clipped from V and 2 bases from J, the junction kept 8 bases outside the gene matches. The germline CDR1 and CDR2 sequences are MNHEY and SMNVEV (reference sequence). The length of the CDR3 is 16 residues. CDR3: CASSLGGTLPTDTQYF. The DNA of the CDR3 is TGTGCCAGCAGTTTGGGAGGGACTTTGCCCACAGATACGCAGTATTTT.

This clonotype appeared many times. The chain uses TRBV18 and TRBJ1-5; 7 bases match TRBD1. This CDR3 is 15 amino acids long. J was trimmed by 3 bases and V by 6 bases; bases with no gene match: 8. CDR1 and CDR2 (germline): KGHSH, LQKENI. Here the CDR3 DNA reads TGTGCCAGCTCTGGACAGGTTGGGAACAATCAGCCCCAGCATTTT. Protein product: CASSGQVGNNQPQHF.